This T cell receptor beta chain originates from a study of CD4 T cells in relation to SARS-CoV-2 and coronaviruses. Broader study findings: Crossreactivity was assessed only for spike protein, not other viral proteins. Culture-expanded clones reflect memory recall rather than primary priming during culture.

Data came from immunoSEQ multiplex PCR; TCRdb stores just in-frame clones and leaves some out. Among about 59,000 clones listed, approximately 90% were seen once. Before the COVID-19 pandemic, during about 2011-2019, CD4+ T cells were taken from unexposed donors. Naive and memory CD4+ T cells came from enriched cryopreserved PBMCs. There are 14 residues in the CDR3. Per germline, CDR1 MDHEN and CDR2 SYDVKM. The J segment lost 2 bases and the V segment lost 8 bases, leaving 8 bases of the junction unmatched. To note about this clone: The antigen is not known.

The sample comprised memory CD4+ T cells from PBMCs. This TCR was recovered from a human donor in good health. The chain employs TRBV28 and TRBJ2-7; 8 nucleotides agree with TRBD1. In nucleotides, the CDR3 is TGTGCCAGCCATGGACAGGGTGGGACCTACGAGCAGTACTTC. It yields the protein CASHGQGGTYEQYF.